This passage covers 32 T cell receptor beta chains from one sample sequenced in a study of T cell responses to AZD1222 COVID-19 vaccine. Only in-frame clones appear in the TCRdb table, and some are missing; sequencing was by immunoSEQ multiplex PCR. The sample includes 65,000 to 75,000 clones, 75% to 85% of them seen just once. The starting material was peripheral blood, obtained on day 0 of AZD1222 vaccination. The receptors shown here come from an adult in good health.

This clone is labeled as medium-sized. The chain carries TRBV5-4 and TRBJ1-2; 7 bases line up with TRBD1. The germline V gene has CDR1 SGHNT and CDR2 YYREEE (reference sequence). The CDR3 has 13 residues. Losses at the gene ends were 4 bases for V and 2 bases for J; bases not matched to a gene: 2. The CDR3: CASSKGQNYGYTF. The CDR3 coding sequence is TGTGCCAGCAGCAAGGGACAGAACTATGGCTACACCTTC.

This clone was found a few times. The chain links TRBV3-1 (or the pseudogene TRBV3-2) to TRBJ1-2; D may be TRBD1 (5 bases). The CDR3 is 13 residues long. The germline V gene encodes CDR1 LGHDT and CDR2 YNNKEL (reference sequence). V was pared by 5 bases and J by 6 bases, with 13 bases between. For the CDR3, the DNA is TGTGCCAGCAGCGGTCAGGGAGGGAATGGCTACACCTTC. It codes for CASSGQGGNGYTF.

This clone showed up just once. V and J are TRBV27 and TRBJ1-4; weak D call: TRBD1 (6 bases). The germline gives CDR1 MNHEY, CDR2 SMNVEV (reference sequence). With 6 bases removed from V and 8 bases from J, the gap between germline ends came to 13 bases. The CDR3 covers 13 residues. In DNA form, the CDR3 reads TGTGCCAGCAGGCAACAGGGTGAAGAAAAACTGTTTTTT. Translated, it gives CASRQQGEEKLFF.

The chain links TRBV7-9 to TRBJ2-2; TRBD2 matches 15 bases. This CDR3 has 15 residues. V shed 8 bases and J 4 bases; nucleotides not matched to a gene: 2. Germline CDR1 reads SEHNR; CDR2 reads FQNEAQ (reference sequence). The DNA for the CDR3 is TGTGCCAGCCGGGGACTAGCGGGGGGCACCGGGGAGCTGTTTTTT. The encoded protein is CASRGLAGGTGELFF.

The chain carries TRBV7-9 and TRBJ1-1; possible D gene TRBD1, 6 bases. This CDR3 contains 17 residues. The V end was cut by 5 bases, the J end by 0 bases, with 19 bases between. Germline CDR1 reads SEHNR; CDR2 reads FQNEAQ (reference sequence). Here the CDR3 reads CASSAGTRNRMNTEAFF. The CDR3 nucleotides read TGTGCCAGCAGCGCTGGGACAAGGAACCGCATGAACACTGAAGCTTTCTTT.

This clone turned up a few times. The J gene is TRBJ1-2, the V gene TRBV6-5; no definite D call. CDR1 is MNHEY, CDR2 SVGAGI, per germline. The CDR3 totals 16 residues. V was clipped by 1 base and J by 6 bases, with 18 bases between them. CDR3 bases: TGTGCCAGCAGTTACTTAGGGCGGGCCCAAACTAATGGCTACACCTTC. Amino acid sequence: CASSYLGRAQTNGYTF.

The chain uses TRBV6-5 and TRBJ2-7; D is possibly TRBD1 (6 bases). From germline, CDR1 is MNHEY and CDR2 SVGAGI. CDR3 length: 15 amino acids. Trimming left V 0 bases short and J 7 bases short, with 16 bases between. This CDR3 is CASSYSGQGLAEQYF. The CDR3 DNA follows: TGTGCCAGCAGTTACTCTGGTCAGGGGTTGGCGGAGCAGTACTTC.

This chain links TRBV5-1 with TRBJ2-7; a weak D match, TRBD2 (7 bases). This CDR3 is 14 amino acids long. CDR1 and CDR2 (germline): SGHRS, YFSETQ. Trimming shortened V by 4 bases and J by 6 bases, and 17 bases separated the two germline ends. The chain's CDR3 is CASSIMDGGREQYF. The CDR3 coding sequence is TGCGCCAGCAGCATCATGGACGGGGGGCGCGAGCAGTACTTC.

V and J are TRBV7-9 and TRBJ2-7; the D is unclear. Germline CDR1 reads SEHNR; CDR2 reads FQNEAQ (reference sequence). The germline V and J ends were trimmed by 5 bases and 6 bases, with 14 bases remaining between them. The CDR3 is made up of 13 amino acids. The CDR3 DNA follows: TGTGCCAGCAGCGCCTCAGTAGGCGGCGAGCAGTACTTC. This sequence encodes CASSASVGGEQYF. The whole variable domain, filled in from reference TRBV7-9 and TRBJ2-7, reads DTGVSQNPRHKITKRGQNVTFRCDPISEHNRLYWYRQTLGQGPEFLTYFQNEAQLEKSRLLSDRFSAERPKGSFSTLEIQRTEQGDSAMYLCASSASVGGEQYFGPGTRLTVT.

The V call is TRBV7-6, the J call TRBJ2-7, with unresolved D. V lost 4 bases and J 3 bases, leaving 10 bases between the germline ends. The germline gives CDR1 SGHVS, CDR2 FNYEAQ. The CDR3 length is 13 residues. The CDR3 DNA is TGTGCCAGCAGCTACCAAGCAGACTACGAGCAGTACTTC. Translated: CASSYQADYEQYF.

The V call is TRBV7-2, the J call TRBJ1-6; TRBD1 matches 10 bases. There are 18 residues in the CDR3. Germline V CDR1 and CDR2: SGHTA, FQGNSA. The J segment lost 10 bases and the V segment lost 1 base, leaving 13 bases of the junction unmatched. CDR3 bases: TGTGCCAGCAGCTTAGACAGGTTCGAGACAGGGGGCAGGTCACCCCTCCACTTT. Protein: CASSLDRFETGGRSPLHF.

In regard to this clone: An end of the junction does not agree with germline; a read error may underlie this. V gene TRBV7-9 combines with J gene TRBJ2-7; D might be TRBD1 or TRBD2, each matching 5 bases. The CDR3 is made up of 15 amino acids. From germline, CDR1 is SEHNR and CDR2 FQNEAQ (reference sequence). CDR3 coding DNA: TGTGCCAGCAGTCTTGAGGGCAGGGCCTCCCACGAGCAGTACTTC. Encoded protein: CASSLEGRASHEQYF.

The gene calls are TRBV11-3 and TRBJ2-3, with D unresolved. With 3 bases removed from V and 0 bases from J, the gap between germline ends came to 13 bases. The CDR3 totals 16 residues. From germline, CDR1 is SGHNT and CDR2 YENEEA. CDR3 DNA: TGTGCCAGCAGCTTCTGGACCAAGGCTAGCACAGATACGCAGTATTTT. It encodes CASSFWTKASTDTQYF.

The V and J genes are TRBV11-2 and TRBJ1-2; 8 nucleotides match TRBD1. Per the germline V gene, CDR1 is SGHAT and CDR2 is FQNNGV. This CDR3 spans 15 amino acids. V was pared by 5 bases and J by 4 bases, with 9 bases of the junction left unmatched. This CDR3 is CASSLAGGGGYGYTF. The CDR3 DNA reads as TGTGCCAGCAGCCTGGCAGGGGGCGGCGGCTATGGCTACACCTTC.

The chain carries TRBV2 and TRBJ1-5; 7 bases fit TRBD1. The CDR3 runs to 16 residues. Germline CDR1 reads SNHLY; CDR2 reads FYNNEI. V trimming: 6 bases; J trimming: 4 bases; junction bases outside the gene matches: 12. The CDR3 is CASSRTGGGLNQPQHF. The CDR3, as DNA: TGTGCCAGCAGCAGGACAGGAGGGGGCTTGAATCAGCCCCAGCATTTT.

In nucleotides, the CDR3 is TGTGCCAGCAGCGCGGGCACTGAAGCTTTCTTT. Translated, it gives CASSAGTEAFF. The chain recombines TRBV5-4 with TRBJ1-1, with no clear D. V dropped 4 bases and J dropped 4 bases, with 5 bases sitting between them. Germline assignment: CDR1 SGHNT and CDR2 YYREEE (reference sequence). The CDR3 contains 11 residues.

In nucleotides, the CDR3 is TGTGCTAGTGGGGCAGACTCCTACAATGAGCAGTTCTTC. Translation: CASGADSYNEQFF. The V call is TRBV12-5, the J call TRBJ2-1, with D unresolved. There are 13 residues in the CDR3. Germline CDR1 reads LGHNT; CDR2 reads FRNRAP. The germline V and J ends were trimmed by 6 bases and 0 bases, with 6 bases remaining between them.

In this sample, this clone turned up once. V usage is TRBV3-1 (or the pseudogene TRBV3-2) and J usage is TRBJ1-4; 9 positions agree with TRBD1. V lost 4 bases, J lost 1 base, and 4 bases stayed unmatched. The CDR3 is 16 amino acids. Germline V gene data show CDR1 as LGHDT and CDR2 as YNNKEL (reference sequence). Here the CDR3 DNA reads TGTGCCAGCAGCCCCGGGACAGGGATAACTAATGAAAAACTGTTTTTT. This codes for CASSPGTGITNEKLFF.

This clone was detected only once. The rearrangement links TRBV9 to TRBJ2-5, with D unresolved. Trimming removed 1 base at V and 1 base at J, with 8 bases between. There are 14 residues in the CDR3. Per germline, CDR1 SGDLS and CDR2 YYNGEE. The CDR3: CASSVQVSQETQYF. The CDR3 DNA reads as TGTGCCAGCAGCGTACAGGTTTCCCAAGAGACCCAGTACTTC.

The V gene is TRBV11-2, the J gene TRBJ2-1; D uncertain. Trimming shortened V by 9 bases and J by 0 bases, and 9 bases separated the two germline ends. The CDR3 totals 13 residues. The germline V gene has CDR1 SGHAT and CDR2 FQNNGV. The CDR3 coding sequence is TGTGCCAGTGTCCAGAGCTCCTACAATGAGCAGTTCTTC. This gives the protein CASVQSSYNEQFF.

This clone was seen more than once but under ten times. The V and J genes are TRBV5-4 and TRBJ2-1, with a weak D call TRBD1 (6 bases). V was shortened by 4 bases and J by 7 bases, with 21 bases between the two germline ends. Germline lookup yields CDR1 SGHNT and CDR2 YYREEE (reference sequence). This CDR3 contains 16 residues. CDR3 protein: CASSEDRLGARNEQFF. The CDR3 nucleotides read TGTGCCAGCAGCGAGGACCGGTTGGGGGCGAGGAATGAGCAGTTCTTC.

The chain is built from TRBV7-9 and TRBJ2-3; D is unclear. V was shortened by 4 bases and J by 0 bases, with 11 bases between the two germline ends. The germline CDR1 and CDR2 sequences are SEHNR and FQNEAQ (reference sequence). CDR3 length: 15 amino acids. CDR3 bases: TGTGCCAGCAGCTCCGGATTAGTGAGCACAGATACGCAGTATTTT. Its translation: CASSSGLVSTDTQYF.

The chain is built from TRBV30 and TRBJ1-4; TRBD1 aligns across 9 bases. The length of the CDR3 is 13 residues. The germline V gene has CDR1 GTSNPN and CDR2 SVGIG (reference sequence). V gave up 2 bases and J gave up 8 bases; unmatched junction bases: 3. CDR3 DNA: TGTGCCTGGAGTAGGGACAGGGACGAAAAACTGTTTTTT. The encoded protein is CAWSRDRDEKLFF.

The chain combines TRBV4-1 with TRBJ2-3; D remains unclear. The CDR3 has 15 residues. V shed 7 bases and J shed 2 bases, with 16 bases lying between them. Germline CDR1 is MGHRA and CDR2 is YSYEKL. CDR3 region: CASTQLTAITDTQYF. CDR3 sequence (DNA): TGCGCCAGCACCCAGCTAACAGCGATCACAGATACGCAGTATTTT.

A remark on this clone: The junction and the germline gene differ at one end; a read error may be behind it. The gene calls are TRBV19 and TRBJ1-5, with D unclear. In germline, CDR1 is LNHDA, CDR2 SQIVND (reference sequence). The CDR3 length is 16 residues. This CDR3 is CASRIGPAYSNQPQHF. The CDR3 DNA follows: TGTGCCAGTAGAATAGGGCCAGCTTATAGCAATCAGCCCCAGCATTTT.

Here the CDR3 DNA reads TGCGCCAGCAGCCCCCGGGACGGCGCCTACAATGAGCAGTTCTTC. Translated, it gives CASSPRDGAYNEQFF. The V gene is TRBV5-1, the J gene TRBJ2-1; D might be TRBD1 or TRBD2, each matching 5 bases. CDR3 length equals 15 residues. Trimming stripped 4 bases from V and 2 bases from J, with 13 bases between. Germline CDR1 and CDR2: SGHRS and YFSETQ. The full variable domain, in which reference TRBV5-1 and TRBJ2-1 provide the parts outside the CDR3, is KAGVTQTPRYLIKTRGQQVTLSCSPISGHRSVSWYQQTPGQGLQFLFEYFSETQRNKGNFPGRFSGRQFSNSRSEMNVSTLELGDSALYLCASSPRDGAYNEQFFGPGTRLTVL.

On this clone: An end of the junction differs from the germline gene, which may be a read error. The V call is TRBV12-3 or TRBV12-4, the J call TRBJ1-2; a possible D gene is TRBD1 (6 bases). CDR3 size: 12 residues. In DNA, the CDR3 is TGTGCCAGTAGTTTCGGGGGGCATGGCTACACCTTC. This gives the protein CASSFGGHGYTF.

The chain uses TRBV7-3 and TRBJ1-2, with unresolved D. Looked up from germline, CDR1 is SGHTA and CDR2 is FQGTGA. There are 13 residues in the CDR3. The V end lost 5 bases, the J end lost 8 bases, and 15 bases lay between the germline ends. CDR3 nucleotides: TGTGCCAGCAGCCCTTCGCTAGGGAGAGGCTACACCTTC. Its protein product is CASSPSLGRGYTF.

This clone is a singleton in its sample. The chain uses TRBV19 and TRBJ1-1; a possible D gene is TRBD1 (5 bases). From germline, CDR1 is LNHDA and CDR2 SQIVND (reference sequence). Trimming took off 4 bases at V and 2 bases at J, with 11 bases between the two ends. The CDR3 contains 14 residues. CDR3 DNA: TGTGCCAGTAGTACCCGGACACGCAACACTGAAGCTTTCTTT. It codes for CASSTRTRNTEAFF.

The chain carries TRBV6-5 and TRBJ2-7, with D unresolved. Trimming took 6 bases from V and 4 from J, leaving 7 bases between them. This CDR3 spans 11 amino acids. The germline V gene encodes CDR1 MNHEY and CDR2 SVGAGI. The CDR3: CASRKEYEQYF. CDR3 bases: TGTGCCAGCAGGAAGGAGTACGAGCAGTACTTC.

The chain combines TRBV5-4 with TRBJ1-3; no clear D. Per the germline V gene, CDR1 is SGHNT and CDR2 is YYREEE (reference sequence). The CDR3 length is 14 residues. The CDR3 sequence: CATTSGNTGNTIYF. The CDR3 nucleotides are TGTGCTACAACGTCCGGGAACACTGGAAACACCATATATTTT.

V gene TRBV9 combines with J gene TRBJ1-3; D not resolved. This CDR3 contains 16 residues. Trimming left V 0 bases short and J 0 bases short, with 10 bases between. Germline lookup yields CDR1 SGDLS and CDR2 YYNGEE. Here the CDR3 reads CASSVDGRLSGNTIYF. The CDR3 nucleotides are TGTGCCAGCAGCGTAGATGGCAGGCTCTCTGGAAACACCATATATTTT.